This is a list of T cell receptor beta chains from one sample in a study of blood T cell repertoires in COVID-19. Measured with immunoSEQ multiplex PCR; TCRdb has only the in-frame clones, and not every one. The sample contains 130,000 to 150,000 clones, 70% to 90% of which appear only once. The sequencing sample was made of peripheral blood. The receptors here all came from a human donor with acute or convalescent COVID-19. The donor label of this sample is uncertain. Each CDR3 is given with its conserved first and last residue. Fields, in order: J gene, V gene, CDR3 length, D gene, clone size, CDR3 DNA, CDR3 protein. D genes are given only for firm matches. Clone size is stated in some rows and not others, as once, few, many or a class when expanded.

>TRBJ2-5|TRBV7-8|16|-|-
TGTGCCAGCAGCTCCACGGGCGGGCTGTACCAAGAGACCCAGTACTTC
CASSSTGGLYQETQYF
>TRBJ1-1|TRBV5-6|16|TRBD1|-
TGTGCCAGCAGCTCGGGGACAGGGAAAATGAACACTGAAGCTTTCTTT
CASSSGTGKMNTEAFF
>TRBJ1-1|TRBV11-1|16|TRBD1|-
TGTGCCAGCAGCCCAGGTGGGACAGGGGTTAGAGCTGAAGCTTTCTTT
CASSPGGTGVRAEAFF
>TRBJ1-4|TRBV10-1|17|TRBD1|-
TGCGCCAGCAGTGAACAACAAGGGACAGGGGGCGTTGAAAAACTGTTTTTT
CASSEQQGTGGVEKLFF
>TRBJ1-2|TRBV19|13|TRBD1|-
TGTGCCAGTAGTGCCACAGGGGACTATGGCTACACCTTC
CASSATGDYGYTF
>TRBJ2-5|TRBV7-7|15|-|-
TGTGCTAGCAGCTTAGCGCCGGGGATCCAAGAGACCCAGTACTTC
CASSLAPGIQETQYF
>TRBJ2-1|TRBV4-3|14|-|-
TGCGCCAGCAGCCCACCTGCTGCGGGTGGTGAGCAGTTCTTC
CASSPPAAGGEQFF
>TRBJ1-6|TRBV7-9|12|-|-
TGTGCCAGCAGCCTCACAGATTCACCCCTCCACTTT
CASSLTDSPLHF
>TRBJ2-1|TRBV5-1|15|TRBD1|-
TGCGCCAGCAGCTTGGGGTCAGGGGGCCACAATGAGCAGTTCTTC
CASSLGSGGHNEQFF
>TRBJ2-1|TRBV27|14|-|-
TGTGCCAGCAGTCTCCAGGCAGGCCCCAATGAGCAGTTCTTC
CASSLQAGPNEQFF
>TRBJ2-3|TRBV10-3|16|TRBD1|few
TGTGCCATCAGTTCCAGAGGGGGACAGGGCACAGATACGCAGTATTTT
CAISSRGGQGTDTQYF
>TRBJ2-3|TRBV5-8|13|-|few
TGTGCCAGCAGCTTGCGGGGTTCAGATACGCAGTATTTT
CASSLRGSDTQYF
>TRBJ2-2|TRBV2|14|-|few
TGTGCCAGCAGTATAAGGACAAGCACCGGGGAGCTGTTTTTT
CASSIRTSTGELFF
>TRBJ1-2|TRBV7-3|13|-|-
TGTGCCAGCAGCAAAGACAGCTATAATGGCTACACCTTC
CASSKDSYNGYTF
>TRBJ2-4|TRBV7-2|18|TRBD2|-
TGTGCCAGCAGCTTAGGTATTAGCGGGAGGGCAGGCAAAAACATTCAGTACTTC
CASSLGISGRAGKNIQYF
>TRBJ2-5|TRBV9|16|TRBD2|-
TGTGCCAGCAGCGTAGCCAACGGGGGGGCCGGGGAGACCCAGTACTTC
CASSVANGGAGETQYF
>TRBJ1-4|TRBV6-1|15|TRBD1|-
TGTGCCAGCAGACACAGGGGATCAACTAATGAAAAACTGTTTTTT
CASRHRGSTNEKLFF
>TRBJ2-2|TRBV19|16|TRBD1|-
TGTGCCAGTAGTGCCCAGACAGGGGTGTTGTCCGGGGAGCTGTTTTTT
CASSAQTGVLSGELFF
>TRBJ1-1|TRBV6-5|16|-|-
TGTGCCAGCAGTTCCCATTCAGCGGGGGCTGTTAGTGAAGCTTTCTTT
CASSSHSAGAVSEAFF
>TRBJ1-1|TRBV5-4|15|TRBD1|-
TGTGCCAGCAGCCGTGGACAGGGGTTGGGCACTGAAGCTTTCTTT
CASSRGQGLGTEAFF
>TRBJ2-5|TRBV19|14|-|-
TGTGCCAGTAGCCGTTCCGGGGAAGGAGAGACCCAGTACTTC
CASSRSGEGETQYF
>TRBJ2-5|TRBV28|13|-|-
TGTGCCAGCAGTTTACCAAGAGGGGAGACCCAGTACTTC
CASSLPRGETQYF
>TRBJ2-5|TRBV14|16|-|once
TGTGCCAGCAGCCATTTACAGGGTCGGGGAAAAGAGACCCAGTACTTC
CASSHLQGRGKETQYF
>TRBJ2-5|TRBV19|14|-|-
TGTGCCAGTACCTCGTTCGGCGGACAAGAGACCCAGTACTTC
CASTSFGGQETQYF
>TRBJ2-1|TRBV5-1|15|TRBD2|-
TGCGCCAGCAGCTTGGGGACTAGCGGGAGTAGTGAGCAGTTCTTC
CASSLGTSGSSEQFF
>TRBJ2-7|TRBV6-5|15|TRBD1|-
TGTGCCAGCAGTTACTCCAGGGGGAGCTCCTACGAGCAGTACTTC
CASSYSRGSSYEQYF
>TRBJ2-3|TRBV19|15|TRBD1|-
TGTGCCAGTAGTATATCGGGACAGACCTCAGGTACGCAGTATTTT
CASSISGQTSGTQYF
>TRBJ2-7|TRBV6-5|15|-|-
TGTGCCAGCAGTCAACGGACACGGAGAGGCCACGAGCAGTACTTC
CASSQRTRRGHEQYF
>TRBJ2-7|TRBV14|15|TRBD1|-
TGTGCCAGCAGCCTCGTACAGGGGGCAGAGGTCGAGCAGTACTTC
CASSLVQGAEVEQYF
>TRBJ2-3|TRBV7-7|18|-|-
TGTGCTAGCACTCTTTTAGCACATGACGGCGGGCATGGGGATACGCAGTATTTT
CASTLLAHDGGHGDTQYF
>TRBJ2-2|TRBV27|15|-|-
TGTGCCTCCCAAGTATCAGGCGCGAACACCGGGGAGCTGTTTTTT
CASQVSGANTGELFF
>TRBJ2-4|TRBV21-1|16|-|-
TGTGCCAGCAGCCCCGACCATGCAGGGAATGGAGACATTCAGTACTTC
CASSPDHAGNGDIQYF
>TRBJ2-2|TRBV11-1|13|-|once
TGTGCCAGCAGCTTAATCAGGGATGGGGAGCTGTTTTTT
CASSLIRDGELFF
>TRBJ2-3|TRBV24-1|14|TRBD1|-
TGTGCCACCCAGGGGGCGCGGAGCACAGATACGCAGTATTTT
CATQGARSTDTQYF
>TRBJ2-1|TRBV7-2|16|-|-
TGTGCCAGCAGCTTAAACCCGCCGGACAATTACAATGAGCAGTTCTTC
CASSLNPPDNYNEQFF
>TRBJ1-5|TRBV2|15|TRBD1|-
TGTGCCACCTCCCCTGACAGGGGCTTCAATCAGCCCCAGCATTTT
CATSPDRGFNQPQHF
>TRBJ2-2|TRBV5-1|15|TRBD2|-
TGCGCCAGCAGCTTGGCTAGCGGGAGCACCGGGGAGCTGTTTTTT
CASSLASGSTGELFF
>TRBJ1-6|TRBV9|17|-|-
TGTGCCAGCAGCCCTGGGGACACCCTAGGCTATAATTCACCCCTCCACTTT
CASSPGDTLGYNSPLHF
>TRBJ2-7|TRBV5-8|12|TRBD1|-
TGTGCCAGCAGGGGACAGGTAAACGAGCAGTACTTC
CASRGQVNEQYF
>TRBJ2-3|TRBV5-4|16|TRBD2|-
TGTGCCAGCAGCTTGGCGCCTAGCGGGAGGGGGAATACGCAGTATTTT
CASSLAPSGRGNTQYF
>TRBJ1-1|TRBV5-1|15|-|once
TGCGCCAGCAGCTTCATGGGGGCTGGAAACACTGAAGCTTTCTTT
CASSFMGAGNTEAFF